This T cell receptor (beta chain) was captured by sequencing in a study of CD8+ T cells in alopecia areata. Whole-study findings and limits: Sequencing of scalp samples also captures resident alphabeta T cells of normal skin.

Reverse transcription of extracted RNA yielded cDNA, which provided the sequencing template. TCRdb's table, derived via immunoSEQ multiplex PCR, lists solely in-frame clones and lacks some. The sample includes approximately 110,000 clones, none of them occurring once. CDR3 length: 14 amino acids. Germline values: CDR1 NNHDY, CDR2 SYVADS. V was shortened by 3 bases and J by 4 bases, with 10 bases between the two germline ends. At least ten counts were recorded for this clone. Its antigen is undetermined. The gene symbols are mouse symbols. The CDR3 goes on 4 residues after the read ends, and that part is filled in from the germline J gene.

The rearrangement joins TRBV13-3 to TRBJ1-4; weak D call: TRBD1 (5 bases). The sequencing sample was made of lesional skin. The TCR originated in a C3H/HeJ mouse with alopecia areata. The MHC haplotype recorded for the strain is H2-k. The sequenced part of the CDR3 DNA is TGTGCCAGCAGTGGCGGACACCTCAACGAA. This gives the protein CASSGGHLNE. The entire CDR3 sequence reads CASSGGHLNERLFF. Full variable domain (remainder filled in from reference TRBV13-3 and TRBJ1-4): EAAVTQSPRSKVAVTGGKVTLSCHQTNNHDYMYWYRQDTGHGLRLIHYSYVADSTEKGDIPDGYKASRPSQENFSLILELASLSQTAVYFCASSGGHLNERLFFGHGTKLSVL.